This TCR beta chain came from a study of T cell responses to AZD1222 COVID-19 vaccine. Study information: Analysis merged second doses at about 4 or about 12 weeks.

Here immunoSEQ multiplex PCR was the method, and the copy in TCRdb shows in-frame clones only, minus some. The sample lists fewer than 110,000 clones, around 83% occurring once. About this clone: The antigen remains undetermined.

The V gene lost 4 bases and the J gene lost 7 bases, with 14 bases spanning the gap. CDR1 and CDR2 from the germline V gene are SGHTA and FQGNSA. This CDR3 is built from 13 residues. Findings of the study overall: Females outnumbered males among donors, who were mostly white British; clonal diversity was possibly underestimated. Spike regions recognized by vaccine-associated CD4 TCRs spanned the protein, led by 160-218 and 743-854. Repertoires were collected only later (after the peak T cell response had occurred).

The chain links TRBV7-2 to TRBJ2-7; no clear D. The sample was peripheral blood, taken on day 0 of AZD1222 vaccination. The sequence derives from an adult in good health. For the CDR3, the DNA is TGTGCCAGCAGCTCCCTCTCTATGGGTGAGCAGTACTTC. Translating gives CASSSLSMGEQYF.